This T cell receptor beta chain was obtained from a study of blood T cell repertoires in COVID-19. Study as a whole: From the United States, Italy and Spain came samples of acute and convalescent COVID-19. T cells, B-cell-depleted T cells, or PBMCs supplied cDNA or gDNA.

This CDR3 has 14 amino acids. Between the trimmed V and J ends, which lost 4 bases and 2 bases, there was a span of 10 bases. CDR1 is LGHDT, CDR2 YNNKEL, per germline (reference sequence). Source study methods: Reference gene primer amplification yielded estimated nucleated cell counts. The data were produced by immunoSEQ multiplex PCR, yet TCRdb's version contains in-frame clones alone and is incomplete. V and J calls plus clone size are reproduced from that table; the DNA served to infer D and trimming. The sample has 190,000 or so clones, around 87% seen once. Material: peripheral blood. This clonotype was obtained from a middle-aged man with active or convalescent COVID-19. The gene calls are TRBV3-1 (or the pseudogene TRBV3-2) and TRBJ2-3; D gene uncertain. The CDR3 DNA reads TGTGCCAGCAGCCTAAGACAATTCACAGATACGCAGTATTTT. Amino acids: CASSLRQFTDTQYF.